The T cell receptor beta chain under discussion was sequenced for a study of human thymus T cells. Overall study results and limits: It looked as if thymic and blood repertoires used V and J genes in a biased way.

Profiled with immunoSEQ multiplex PCR; TCRdb holds only in-frame clones, not every one. The table lists tens of thousands of clones, roughly 94% of them singletons. The CDR3 has 15 amino acids. Germline CDR1 is SGHRS and CDR2 is YFSETQ. The V end was cut by 2 bases, the J end by 0 bases, with 11 bases between. Infants, healthy and Finnish, who were having corrective surgery for congenital heart defects served as donors. Half of the eight donors gave roughly 0.45-1 mL blood during surgery. Genomic DNA was extracted from every available blood leukocyte. Turning to this clone: The antigen remains undetermined.

The sequence came from a girl younger than two with a congenital heart defect but otherwise immunologically healthy. The V and J genes are TRBV5-1 and TRBJ1-2; D unclear. The source material was blood. Here the CDR3 DNA reads TGCGCCAGCAGCTTCGACTATACCTCTAACTATGGCTACACCTTC. Protein: CASSFDYTSNYGYTF.